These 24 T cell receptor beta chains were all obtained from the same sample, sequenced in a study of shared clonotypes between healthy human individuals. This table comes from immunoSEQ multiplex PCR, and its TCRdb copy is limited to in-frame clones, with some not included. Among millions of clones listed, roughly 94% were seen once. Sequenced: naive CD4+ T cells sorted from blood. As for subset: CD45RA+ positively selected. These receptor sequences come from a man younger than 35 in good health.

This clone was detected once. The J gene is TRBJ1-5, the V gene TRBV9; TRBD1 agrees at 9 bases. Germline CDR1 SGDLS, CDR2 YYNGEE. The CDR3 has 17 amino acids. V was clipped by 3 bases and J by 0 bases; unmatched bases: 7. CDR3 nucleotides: TGTGCCAGCAGCGAGGGCGGGACAGGGAATAGCAATCAGCCCCAGCATTTT. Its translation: CASSEGGTGNSNQPQHF.

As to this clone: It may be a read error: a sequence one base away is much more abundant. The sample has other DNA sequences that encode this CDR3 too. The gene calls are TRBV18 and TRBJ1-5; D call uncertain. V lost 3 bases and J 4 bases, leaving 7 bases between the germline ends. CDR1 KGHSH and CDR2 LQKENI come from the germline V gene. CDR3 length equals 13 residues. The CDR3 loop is CASSPAGNQPQHF. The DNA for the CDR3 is TGTGCCAGCTCACCGGCCGGGAATCAGCCCCAGCATTTT.

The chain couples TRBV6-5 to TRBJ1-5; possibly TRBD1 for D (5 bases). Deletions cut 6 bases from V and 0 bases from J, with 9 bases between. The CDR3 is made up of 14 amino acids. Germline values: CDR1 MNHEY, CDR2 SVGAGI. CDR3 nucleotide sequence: TGTGCCAGCAGCAACGGGGCTAGCAATCAGCCCCAGCATTTT. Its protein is CASSNGASNQPQHF.

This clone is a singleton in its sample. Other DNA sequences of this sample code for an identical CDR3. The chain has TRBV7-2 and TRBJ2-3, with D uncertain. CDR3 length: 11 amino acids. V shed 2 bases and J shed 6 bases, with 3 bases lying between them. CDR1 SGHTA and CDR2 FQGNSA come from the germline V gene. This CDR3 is CASSLLDTQYF. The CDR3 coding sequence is TGTGCCAGCAGCTTATTGGATACGCAGTATTTT.

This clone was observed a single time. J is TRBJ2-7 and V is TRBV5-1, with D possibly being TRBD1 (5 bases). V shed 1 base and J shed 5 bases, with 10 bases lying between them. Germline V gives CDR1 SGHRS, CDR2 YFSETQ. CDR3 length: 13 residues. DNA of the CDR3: TGCGCCAGCAGCTTGCCAGGGTCCCACGAGCAGTACTTC. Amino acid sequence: CASSLPGSHEQYF.

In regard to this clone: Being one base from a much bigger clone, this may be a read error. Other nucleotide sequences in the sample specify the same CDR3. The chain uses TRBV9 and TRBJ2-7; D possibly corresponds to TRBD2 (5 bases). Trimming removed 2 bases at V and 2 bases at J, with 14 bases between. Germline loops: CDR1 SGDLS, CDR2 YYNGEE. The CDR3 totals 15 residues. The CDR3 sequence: CASSVGSGAAYEQYF. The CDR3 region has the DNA TGTGCCAGCAGCGTTGGGAGCGGAGCCGCCTACGAGCAGTACTTC.

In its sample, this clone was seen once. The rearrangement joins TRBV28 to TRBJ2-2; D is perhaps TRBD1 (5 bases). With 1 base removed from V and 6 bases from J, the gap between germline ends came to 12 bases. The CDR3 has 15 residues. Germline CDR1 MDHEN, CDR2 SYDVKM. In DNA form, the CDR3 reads TGTGCCAGCAGTTTATCCTTGGGGCCGGCCGGGGAGCTGTTTTTT. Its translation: CASSLSLGPAGELFF.

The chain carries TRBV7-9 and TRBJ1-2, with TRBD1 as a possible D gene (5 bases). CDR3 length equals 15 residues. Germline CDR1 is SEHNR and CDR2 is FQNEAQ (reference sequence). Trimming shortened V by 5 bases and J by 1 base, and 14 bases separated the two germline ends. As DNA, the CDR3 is TGTGCCAGCAGCCCGGTGGACGGACATAACTATGGCTACACCTTC. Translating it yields CASSPVDGHNYGYTF.

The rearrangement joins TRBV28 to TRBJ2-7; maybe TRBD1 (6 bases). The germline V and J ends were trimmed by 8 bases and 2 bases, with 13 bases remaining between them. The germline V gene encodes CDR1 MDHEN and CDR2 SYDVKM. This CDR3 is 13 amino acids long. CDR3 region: CASGNRAPYEQYF. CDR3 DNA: TGTGCCAGCGGCAACAGGGCTCCCTACGAGCAGTACTTC. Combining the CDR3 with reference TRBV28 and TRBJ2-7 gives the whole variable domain DVKVTQSSRYLVKRTGEKVFLECVQDMDHENMFWYRQDPGLGLRLIYFSYDVKMKEKGDIPEGYSVSREKKERFSLILESASTNQTSMYLCASGNRAPYEQYFGPGTRLTVT.

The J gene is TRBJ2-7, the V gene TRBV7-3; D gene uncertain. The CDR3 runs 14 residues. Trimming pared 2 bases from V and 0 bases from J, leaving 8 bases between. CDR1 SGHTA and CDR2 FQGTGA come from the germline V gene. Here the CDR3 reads CASSLQSGSYEQYF. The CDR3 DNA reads TGTGCCAGCAGCTTACAATCCGGCTCCTACGAGCAGTACTTC.

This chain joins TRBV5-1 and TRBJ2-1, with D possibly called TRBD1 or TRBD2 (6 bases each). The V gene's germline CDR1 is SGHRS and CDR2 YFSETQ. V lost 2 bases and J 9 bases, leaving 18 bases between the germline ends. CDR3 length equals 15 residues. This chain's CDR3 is CASSFLVGGQGEQFF. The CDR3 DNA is TGCGCCAGCAGCTTTCTAGTGGGGGGCCAGGGTGAGCAGTTCTTC.

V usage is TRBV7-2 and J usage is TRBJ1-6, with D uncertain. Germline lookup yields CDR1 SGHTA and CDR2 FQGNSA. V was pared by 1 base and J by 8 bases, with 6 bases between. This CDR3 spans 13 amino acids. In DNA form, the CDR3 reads TGTGCCAGCAGCTTAGTACCTGATTCACCCCTCCACTTT. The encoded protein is CASSLVPDSPLHF.

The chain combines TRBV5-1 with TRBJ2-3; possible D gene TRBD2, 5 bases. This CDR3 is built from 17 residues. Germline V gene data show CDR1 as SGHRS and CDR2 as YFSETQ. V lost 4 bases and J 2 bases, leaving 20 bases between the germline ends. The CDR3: CASSPPSWERDTDTQYF. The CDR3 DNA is TGCGCCAGCAGCCCGCCTTCATGGGAGAGGGACACAGATACGCAGTATTTT. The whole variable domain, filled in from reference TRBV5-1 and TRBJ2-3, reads KAGVTQTPRYLIKTRGQQVTLSCSPISGHRSVSWYQQTPGQGLQFLFEYFSETQRNKGNFPGRFSGRQFSNSRSEMNVSTLELGDSALYLCASSPPSWERDTDTQYFGPGTRLTVL.

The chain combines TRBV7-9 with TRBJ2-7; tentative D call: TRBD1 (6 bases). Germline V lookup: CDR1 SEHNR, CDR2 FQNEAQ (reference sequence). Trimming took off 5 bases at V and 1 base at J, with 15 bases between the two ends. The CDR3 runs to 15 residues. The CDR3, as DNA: TGTGCCAGCAGCCTGAAGGCAGGGGAGTCCTACGAGCAGTACTTC. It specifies CASSLKAGESYEQYF.

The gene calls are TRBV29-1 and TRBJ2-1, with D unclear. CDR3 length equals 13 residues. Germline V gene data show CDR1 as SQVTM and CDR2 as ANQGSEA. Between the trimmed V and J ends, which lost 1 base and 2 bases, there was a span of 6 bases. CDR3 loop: CSVEGNAYNEQFF. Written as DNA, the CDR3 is TGCAGCGTTGAAGGGAATGCCTACAATGAGCAGTTCTTC.

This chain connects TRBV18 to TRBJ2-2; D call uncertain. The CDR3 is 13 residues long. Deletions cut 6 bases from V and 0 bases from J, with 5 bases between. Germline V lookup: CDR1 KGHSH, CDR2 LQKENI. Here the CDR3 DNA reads TGTGCCAGCTCCAACACGAACACCGGGGAGCTGTTTTTT. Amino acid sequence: CASSNTNTGELFF. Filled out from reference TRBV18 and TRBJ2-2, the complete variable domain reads NAGVMQNPRHLVRRRGQEARLRCSPMKGHSHVYWYRQLPEEGLKFMVYLQKENIIDESGMPKERFSAEFPKEGPSILRIQQVVRGDSAAYFCASSNTNTGELFFGEGSRLTVL.

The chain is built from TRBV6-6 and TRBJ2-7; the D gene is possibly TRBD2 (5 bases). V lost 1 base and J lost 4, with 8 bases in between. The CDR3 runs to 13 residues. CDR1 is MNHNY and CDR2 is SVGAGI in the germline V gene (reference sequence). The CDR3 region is CASSYYRGYEQYF. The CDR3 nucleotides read TGTGCCAGCAGTTACTACAGAGGGTACGAGCAGTACTTC.

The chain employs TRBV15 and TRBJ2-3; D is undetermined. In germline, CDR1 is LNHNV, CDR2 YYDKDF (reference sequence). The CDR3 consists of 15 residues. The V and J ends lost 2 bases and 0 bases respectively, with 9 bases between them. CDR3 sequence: CATSRRTASTDTQYF. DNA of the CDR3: TGTGCCACCAGCAGAAGGACCGCTAGCACAGATACGCAGTATTTT.

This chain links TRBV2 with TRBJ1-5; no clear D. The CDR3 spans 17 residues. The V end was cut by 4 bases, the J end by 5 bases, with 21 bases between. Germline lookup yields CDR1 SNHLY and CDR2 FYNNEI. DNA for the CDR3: TGTGCCAGCAGTGTAAGCAGACCACTAAGGGAGGATCAGCCCCAGCATTTT. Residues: CASSVSRPLREDQPQHF. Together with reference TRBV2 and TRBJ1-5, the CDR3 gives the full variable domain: EPEVTQTPSHQVTQMGQEVILRCVPISNHLYFYWYRQILGQKVEFLVSFYNNEISEKSEIFDDQFSVERPDGSNFTLKIRSTKLEDSAMYFCASSVSRPLREDQPQHFGDGTRLSIL.

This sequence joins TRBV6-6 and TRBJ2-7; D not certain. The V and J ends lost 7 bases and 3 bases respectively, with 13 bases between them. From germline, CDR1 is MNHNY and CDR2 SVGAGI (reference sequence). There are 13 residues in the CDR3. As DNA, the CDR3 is TGTGCCAGCACCCACACGGAAAACTACGAGCAGTACTTC. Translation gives CASTHTENYEQYF.

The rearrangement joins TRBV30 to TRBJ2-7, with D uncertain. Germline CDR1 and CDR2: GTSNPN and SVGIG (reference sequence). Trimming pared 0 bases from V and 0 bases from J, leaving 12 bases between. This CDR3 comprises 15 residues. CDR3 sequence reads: CAWSVGTYSSYEQYF. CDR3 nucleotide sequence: TGTGCCTGGAGTGTGGGAACTTATAGCTCCTACGAGCAGTACTTC.

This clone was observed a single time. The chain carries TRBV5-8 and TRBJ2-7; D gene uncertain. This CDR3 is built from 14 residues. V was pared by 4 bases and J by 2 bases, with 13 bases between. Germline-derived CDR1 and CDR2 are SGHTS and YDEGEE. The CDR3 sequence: CASSHTRAAYEQYF. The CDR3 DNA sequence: TGTGCCAGCAGCCATACAAGGGCCGCCTACGAGCAGTACTTC.

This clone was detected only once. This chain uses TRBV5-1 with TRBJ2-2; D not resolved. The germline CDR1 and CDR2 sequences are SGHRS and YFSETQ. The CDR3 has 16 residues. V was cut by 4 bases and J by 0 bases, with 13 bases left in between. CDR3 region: CASSHGMTTNTGELFF. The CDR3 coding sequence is TGCGCCAGCAGCCACGGTATGACCACGAACACCGGGGAGCTGTTTTTT.

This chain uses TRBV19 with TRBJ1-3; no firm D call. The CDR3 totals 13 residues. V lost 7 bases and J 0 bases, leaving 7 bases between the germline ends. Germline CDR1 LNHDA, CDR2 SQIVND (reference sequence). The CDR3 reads CASTRDSGNTIYF. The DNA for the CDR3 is TGTGCCAGTACTAGAGACTCTGGAAACACCATATATTTT.